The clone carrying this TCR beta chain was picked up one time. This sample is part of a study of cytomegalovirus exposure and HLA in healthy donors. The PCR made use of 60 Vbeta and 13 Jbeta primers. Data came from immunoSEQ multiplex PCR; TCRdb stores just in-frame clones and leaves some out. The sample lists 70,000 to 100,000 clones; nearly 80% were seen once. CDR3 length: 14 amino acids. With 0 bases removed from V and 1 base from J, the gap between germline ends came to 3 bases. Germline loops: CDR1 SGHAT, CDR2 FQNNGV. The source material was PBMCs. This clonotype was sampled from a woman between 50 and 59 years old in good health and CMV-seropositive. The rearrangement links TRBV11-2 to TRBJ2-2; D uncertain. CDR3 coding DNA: TGTGCCAGCAGCTTAGATATGAACACCGGGGAGCTGTTTTTT. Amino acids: CASSLDMNTGELFF.